This entry lists 9 T cell receptor beta chains sequenced from one sample in a study of T cells in Graves' hyperthyroidism and ophthalmopathy. The TCR beta CDR3 regions underwent amplification using RNA transcripts as the source. First-round RT-PCR targeting the TCR CDR3 was performed with the HTBI primer set. TCRdb reprocessed the multiplex PCR reads via MiXCR and lists one record per CDR3 protein. The sample lists around 350,000 distinct CDR3 sequences; just under 25% were seen once. The sequenced sample was blood. Receptors originate from a man aged 45-65 years with Graves' hyperthyroidism.

This clonotype was counted only a few times. This chain uses TRBV6-5 with TRBJ2-7; tentative D call: TRBD1 (5 bases). The germline CDR1 and CDR2 sequences are MNHEY and SVGAGI. V was pared by 7 bases and J by 2 bases, with 15 bases between. CDR3 length: 14 residues. Here the CDR3 DNA reads TGTGCCAGCAAAGTTGCTCGGACAACCTACGAGCAGTACTTC. Amino acid sequence: CASKVARTTYEQYF.

This clonotype was counted a few times. J is TRBJ2-3 and V is TRBV19, with 14 bases identical to TRBD2. CDR3 length: 15 amino acids. The germline V gene encodes CDR1 LNHDA and CDR2 SQIVND (reference sequence). V lost 7 bases and J lost 1; bases outside the gene matches: 1. The CDR3 nucleotides are TGTGCCAGTATGGGACTAGCGGGGGGCACAGATACGCAGTATTTT. This translates into CASMGLAGGTDTQYF.

In DNA, the CDR3 is TGTGCCAGCTCGCGACTAGCCAAAAACATTCAGTACTTC. It codes for CASSRLAKNIQYF. The chain joins TRBV6-1 to TRBJ2-4; D gene uncertain. Trimming left V 8 bases short and J 0 bases short, with 8 bases between. Per germline, CDR1 MNHNS and CDR2 SASEGT. CDR3 size: 13 residues.

On this clonotype: A read error may be the cause here, since a much bigger clone is one base away. The chain recombines TRBV6-1 with TRBJ2-7; weak D call: TRBD1 (7 bases). The CDR3 runs to 14 residues. Germline values: CDR1 MNHNS, CDR2 SASEGT. The CDR3 DNA reads as TGTACCAGCAGGAGGGACAGATCGGTCTACGAGCAGTACTTC. Translation gives CTSRRDRSVYEQYF.

V and J are TRBV20-1 and TRBJ2-1; TRBD2 agrees at 9 bases. Trimming cost V 0 bases and J 0 bases; bases outside gene matches: 3. The germline V gene has CDR1 DFQATT and CDR2 SNEGSKA (reference sequence). The CDR3 covers 16 residues. The CDR3 protein is CSARELSGGSYNEQFF. The DNA of the CDR3 is TGCAGTGCTAGAGAGCTTAGCGGGGGCTCCTACAATGAGCAGTTCTTC.

The chain links TRBV4-1 to TRBJ2-2; 10 nucleotides agree with TRBD1. The CDR3 sequence is 16 residues long. The V gene's germline CDR1 is MGHRA and CDR2 YSYEKL. Trimming removed 1 base from V and 5 bases from J; junction bases left unmatched: 4. CDR3 amino acids: CASSQVRTGGTGELFF. CDR3 in DNA: TGCGCCAGCAGCCAAGTCCGGACAGGGGGAACCGGGGAGCTGTTTTTT.

The J gene is TRBJ2-5, the V gene TRBV11-3, with 7 bases fitting TRBD1. The trim removed 4 bases at V and 1 base at J, leaving 6 bases unmatched. The CDR3 extends over 15 amino acids. Germline loops: CDR1 SGHNT, CDR2 YENEEA. CDR3 region: CASSSPRDSQETQYF. Written as DNA, the CDR3 is TGTGCCAGCAGCTCCCCTCGGGACAGCCAAGAGACCCAGTACTTC.

In its sample, this clonotype was seen a few times. DNA for the CDR3: TGCAGTGCCAGGATTAGCGGGGCGTACAATGAGCAGTTCTTC. Amino acids: CSARISGAYNEQFF. V usage is TRBV20-1 and J usage is TRBJ2-1, with 8 bases that match TRBD2. There are 14 residues in the CDR3. The germline CDR1 and CDR2 sequences are DFQATT and SNEGSKA (reference sequence). Trimming at V came to 6 bases and at J to 4 bases, leaving 8 bases not matched to a gene.

This clonotype was picked up a small number of times. V gene TRBV12-3 or TRBV12-4 combines with J gene TRBJ1-5; 8 bases are a match to TRBD1. J gave up 2 bases and V 5 bases, and 5 bases lay outside the gene matches. The length of the CDR3 is 15 residues. The CDR3 spells CASSTTGQGNQPQHF. The CDR3 bases are TGTGCCAGCAGTACGACGGGACAGGGCAATCAGCCCCAGCATTTT.